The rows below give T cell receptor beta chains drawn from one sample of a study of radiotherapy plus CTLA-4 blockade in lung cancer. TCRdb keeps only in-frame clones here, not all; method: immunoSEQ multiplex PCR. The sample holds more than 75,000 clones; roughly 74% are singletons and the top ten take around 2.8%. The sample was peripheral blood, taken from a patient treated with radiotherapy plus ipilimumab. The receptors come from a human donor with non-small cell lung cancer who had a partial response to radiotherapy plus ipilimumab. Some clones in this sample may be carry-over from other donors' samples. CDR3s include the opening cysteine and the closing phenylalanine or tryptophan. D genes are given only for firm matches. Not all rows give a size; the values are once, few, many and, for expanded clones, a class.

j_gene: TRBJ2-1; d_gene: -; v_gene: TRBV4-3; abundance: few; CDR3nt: TGCGCCAGCAGCCAGGGTCTATCGGGCTACAATGAGCAGTTCTTC; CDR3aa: CASSQGLSGYNEQFF
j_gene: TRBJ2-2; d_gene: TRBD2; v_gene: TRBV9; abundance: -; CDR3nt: TGTGCCAGCAGCGTACCCACCAGCGGGAGCGACACCGGGGAGCTGTTTTTT; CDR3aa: CASSVPTSGSDTGELFF
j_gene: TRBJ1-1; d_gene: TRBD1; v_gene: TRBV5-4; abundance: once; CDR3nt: TGTGCCAGCAGCCGACCCCCCCAGGGGGCAAACACTGAAGCTTTCTTT; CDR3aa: CASSRPPQGANTEAFF
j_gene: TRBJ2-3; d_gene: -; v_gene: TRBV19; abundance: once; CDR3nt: TGTGCCAGTAGTGCACAGGGTAGTGGTGGCACAGATACGCAGTATTTT; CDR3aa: CASSAQGSGGTDTQYF
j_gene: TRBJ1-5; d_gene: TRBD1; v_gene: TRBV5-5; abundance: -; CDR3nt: TGTGCCAGCAGCCCCGGGACAGGGACGGAGTATCAGCCCCAGCATTTT; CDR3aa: CASSPGTGTEYQPQHF
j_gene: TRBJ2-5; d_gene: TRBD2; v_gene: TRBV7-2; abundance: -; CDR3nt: TGTGCCAGCAGCTCGGGACTAGCGGGGGGGGCCCAGTACTTC; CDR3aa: CASSSGLAGGAQYF
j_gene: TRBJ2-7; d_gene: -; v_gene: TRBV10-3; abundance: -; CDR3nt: TGTGCCATCAGTGAGTCAGAGGCAGGGGCCGACTCCCAGAGCTCCTACGAGCAGTACTTC; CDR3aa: CAISESEAGADSQSSYEQYF
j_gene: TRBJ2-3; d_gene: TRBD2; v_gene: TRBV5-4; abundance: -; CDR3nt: TGTGCCAGCAGCTATCCCGAGCGGGGGGGAGCCAGCACAGATACGCAGTATTTT; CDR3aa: CASSYPERGGASTDTQYF
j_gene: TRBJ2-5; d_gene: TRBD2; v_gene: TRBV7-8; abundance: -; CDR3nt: TGTGCCAGCAGCCGGGGGGGGTCACAAGAGACCCAGTACTTC; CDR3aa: CASSRGGSQETQYF
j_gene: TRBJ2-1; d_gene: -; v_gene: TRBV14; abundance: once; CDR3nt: TGTGCCAGCAGCCAAGATAGGGGGTCAGTTCTTGGCTCCTACAATGAGCAGTTCTTC; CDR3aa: CASSQDRGSVLGSYNEQFF
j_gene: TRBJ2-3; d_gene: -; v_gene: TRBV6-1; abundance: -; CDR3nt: TGTGCCAGCAGAAAACAGGGTTCAGATACGCAGTATTTT; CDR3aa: CASRKQGSDTQYF
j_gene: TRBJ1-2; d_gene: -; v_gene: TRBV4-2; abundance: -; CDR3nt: TGTGCCAGCAGCCAAGAGAGCTCCAAGTGGCAGGGGAACCTCTATGGCTACACCTTC; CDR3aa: CASSQESSKWQGNLYGYTF
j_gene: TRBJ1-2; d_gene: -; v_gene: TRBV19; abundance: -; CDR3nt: TGTGCCAGTAGTATACTCGGGTATGGCTACACCTTC; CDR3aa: CASSILGYGYTF
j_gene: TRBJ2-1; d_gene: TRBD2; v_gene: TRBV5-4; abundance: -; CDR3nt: TGTGCCAGCAGCGGGGAGGGGGTAACACTTAGCGGGAGTTCCTACAATGAGCAGTTCTTC; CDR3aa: CASSGEGVTLSGSSYNEQFF
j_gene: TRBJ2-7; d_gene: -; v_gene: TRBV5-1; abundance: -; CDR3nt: TGCGCCAGCAGCTTCGAGGGGGTCTACGAGCAGTACTTC; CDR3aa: CASSFEGVYEQYF
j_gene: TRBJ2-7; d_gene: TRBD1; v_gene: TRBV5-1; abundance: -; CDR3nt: TGCGCCAGCAGCCTATCGGACAGGGGTAGTACAAGTAACTACGAGCAGTACTTC; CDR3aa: CASSLSDRGSTSNYEQYF
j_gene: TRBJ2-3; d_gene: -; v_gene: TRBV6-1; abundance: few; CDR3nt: TGTGCCAGCAACCCTCCTGGAGGTACGCAGTATTTT; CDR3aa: CASNPPGGTQYF
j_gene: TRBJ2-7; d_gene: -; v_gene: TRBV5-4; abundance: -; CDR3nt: TGTGCCAGCAGCCTTGATTCAGACGTGTCCGTCGGGGAGCAGTACTTC; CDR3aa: CASSLDSDVSVGEQYF
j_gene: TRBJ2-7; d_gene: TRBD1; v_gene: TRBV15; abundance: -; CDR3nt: TGTGCCACCAGCAGGAACAGGGGGCCCTACGAGCAGTACTTC; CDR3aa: CATSRNRGPYEQYF
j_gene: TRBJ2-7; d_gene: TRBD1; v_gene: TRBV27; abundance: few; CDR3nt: TGTGCCAGCAAAAGAACCGGGACAGGATCCTACGAGCAGTACTTC; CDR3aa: CASKRTGTGSYEQYF
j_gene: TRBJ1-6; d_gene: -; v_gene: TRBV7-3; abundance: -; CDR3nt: TGTGCCAGCAGCCCCCTTCCGGGGTGGAATTCACCCCTCCACTTT; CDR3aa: CASSPLPGWNSPLHF
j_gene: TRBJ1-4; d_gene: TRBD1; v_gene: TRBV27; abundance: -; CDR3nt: TGTGCCAGCAGTTCACAGGGGGCGAGGGAAAAACTGTTTTTT; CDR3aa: CASSSQGAREKLFF
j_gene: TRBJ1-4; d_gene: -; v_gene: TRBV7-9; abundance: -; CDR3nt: TGTGCCAGCAGCTTAGTCAGGGGTGAAAAACTGTTTTTT; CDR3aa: CASSLVRGEKLFF
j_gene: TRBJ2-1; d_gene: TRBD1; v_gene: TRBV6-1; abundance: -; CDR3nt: TGTGCCAGCAAGCTCCAGGGGGCGGCCTACAATGAGCAGTTCTTC; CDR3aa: CASKLQGAAYNEQFF
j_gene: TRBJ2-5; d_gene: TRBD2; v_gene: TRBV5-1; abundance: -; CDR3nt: TGCGCCAGCAGCTTCGGTGCGGGGGGAGAGACCCAGTACTTC; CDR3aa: CASSFGAGGETQYF
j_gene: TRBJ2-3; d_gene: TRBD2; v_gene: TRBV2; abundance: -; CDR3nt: TGTGCCAGCGGGCGGGAGGACAGAAGCACAGATACGCAGTATTTT; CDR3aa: CASGREDRSTDTQYF
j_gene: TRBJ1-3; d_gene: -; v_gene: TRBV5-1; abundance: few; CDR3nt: TGCGCCAGCAGTTCGGGAGCAAGAAACACCATATATTTT; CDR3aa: CASSSGARNTIYF
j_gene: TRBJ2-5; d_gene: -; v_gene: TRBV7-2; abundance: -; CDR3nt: TGTGCCAGCAGCTTCGATCGGGGGGCGGAGACCCAGTACTTC; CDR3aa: CASSFDRGAETQYF
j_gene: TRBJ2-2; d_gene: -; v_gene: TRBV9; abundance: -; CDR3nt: TGTGCCAGCAGCGTAAGGGGGTCGACCACCGGGGAGCTGTTTTTT; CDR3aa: CASSVRGSTTGELFF
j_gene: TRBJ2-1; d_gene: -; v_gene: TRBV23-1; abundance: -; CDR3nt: TGCGCCAGCAGTCAATCGGCTAGCGCCTACAATGAGCAGTTCTTC; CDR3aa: CASSQSASAYNEQFF
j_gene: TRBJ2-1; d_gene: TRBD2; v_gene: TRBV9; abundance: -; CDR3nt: TGTGCCAGCAGCGTAGGCGGGGGGGCCCACAATGAGCAGTTCTTC; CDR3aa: CASSVGGGAHNEQFF
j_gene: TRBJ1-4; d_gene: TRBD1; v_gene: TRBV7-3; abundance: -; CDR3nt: TGTGCCAGCAGCCCGGGGACAGCCACTAATGAAAAACTGTTTTTT; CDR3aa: CASSPGTATNEKLFF